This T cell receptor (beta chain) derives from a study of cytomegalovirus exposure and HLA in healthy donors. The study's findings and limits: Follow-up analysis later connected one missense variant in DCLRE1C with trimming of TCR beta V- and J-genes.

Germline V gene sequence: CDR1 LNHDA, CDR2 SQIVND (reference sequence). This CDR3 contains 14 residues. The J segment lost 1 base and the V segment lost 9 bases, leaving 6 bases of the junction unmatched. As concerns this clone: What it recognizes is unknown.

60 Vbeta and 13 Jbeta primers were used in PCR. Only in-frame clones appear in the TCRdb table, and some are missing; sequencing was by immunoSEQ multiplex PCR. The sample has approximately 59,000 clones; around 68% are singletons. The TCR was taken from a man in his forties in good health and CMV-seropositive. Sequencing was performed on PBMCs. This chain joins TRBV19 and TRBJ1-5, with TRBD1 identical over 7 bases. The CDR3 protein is CASRGAGSNQPQHF. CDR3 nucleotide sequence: TGTGCCAGCAGGGGGGCAGGAAGCAATCAGCCCCAGCATTTT.